The 17 T cell receptor beta chains below all came from one sample that was sequenced in a study of graft-versus-host responses after intestinal transplantation. To release intraepithelial and lamina propria lymphocytes, the graft tissue was processed. This table comes from immunoSEQ multiplex PCR, and its TCRdb copy is limited to in-frame clones, with some not included. This sample has about 8,400 clones; approximately 74% occur once, and the top ten carry roughly 30%. Sequenced material: ileum tissue, taken roughly 74 weeks after intestinal transplant. The origin of the receptors is a human patient who received an intestinal transplant, so some T cells may come from the graft donor.

This clone was picked up a small number of times. The chain combines TRBV30 with TRBJ2-5, with D maybe TRBD1 (6 bases). The CDR3 is made up of 14 amino acids. Trimming cost V 2 bases and J 2 bases, with 12 bases left between them. The V gene's germline CDR1 is GTSNPN and CDR2 SVGIG (reference sequence). The CDR3, as DNA: TGTGCCTGGAGTCCGGAAGGACAGCAAGAGACCCAGTACTTC. Its protein product is CAWSPEGQQETQYF.

This chain links TRBV30 with TRBJ2-5; 9 bases match TRBD1. Losses at the gene ends were 1 base for V and 4 bases for J; bases not matched to a gene: 10. From germline, CDR1 is GTSNPN and CDR2 SVGIG (reference sequence). The CDR3 loop spans 16 amino acids. The CDR3, as DNA: TGTGCCTGGAGTGCCTTTGGGACAGGGAACGGAGAGACCCAGTACTTC. It is translated as CAWSAFGTGNGETQYF. Drawing the rest from reference TRBV30 and TRBJ2-5, the complete variable domain is SQTIHQWPATLVQPVGSPLSLECTVEGTSNPNLYWYRQAAGRGLQLLFYSVGIGQISSEVPQNLSASRPQDRQFILSSKKLLLSDSGFYLCAWSAFGTGNGETQYFGPGTRLLVL.

V and J are TRBV25-1 and TRBJ2-1; 7 nucleotides align to TRBD1. Germline assignment: CDR1 MGHDK and CDR2 SYGVNS. The V and J ends lost 6 bases and 8 bases, in that order; junction bases with no gene match: 13. The CDR3 extends over 15 amino acids. This CDR3 reads CASSPANRGSYEQFF. The DNA of the CDR3 is TGTGCCAGCAGCCCCGCTAACAGGGGTTCGTATGAGCAGTTCTTC. The full variable domain, its missing parts supplied by reference TRBV25-1 and TRBJ2-1, is EADIYQTPRYLVIGTGKKITLECSQTMGHDKMYWYQQDPGMELHLIHYSYGVNSTEKGDLSSESTVSRIRTEHFPLTLESARPSHTSQYLCASSPANRGSYEQFFGPGTRLTVL.

This chain joins TRBV11-1 and TRBJ2-7, with D possibly TRBD1 on 6 matching bases. The germline CDR1 and CDR2 sequences are SGHAT and FQDESV (reference sequence). V was cut by 6 bases and J by 3 bases, with 12 bases left in between. CDR3 length: 13 residues. CDR3 DNA sequence: TGTGCCAGCAGTTGGGACATACTCTACGAGCAGTACTTC. Protein: CASSWDILYEQYF.

The sample holds a few counts of this clone. The chain combines TRBV5-4 with TRBJ2-7, with D perhaps matching TRBD2 (5 bases). Germline values: CDR1 SGHNT, CDR2 YYREEE (reference sequence). The CDR3 is 15 amino acids. The ends were cut back, 2 bases at V and 4 bases at J, with 16 bases in the middle. The CDR3 region is CASSLTGFGGYEQYF. The CDR3 nucleotides are TGTGCCAGCAGCTTAACGGGGTTCGGAGGATACGAGCAGTACTTC.

This sequence joins TRBV5-4 and TRBJ2-1; 7 bases align to TRBD2. CDR3 length: 15 amino acids. Germline V lookup: CDR1 SGHNT, CDR2 YYREEE (reference sequence). V shed 4 bases and J 4 bases; nucleotides not matched to a gene: 8. The CDR3 DNA reads TGTGCCAGCAGCGGGGGATCTAGCGGATACAATGAGCAGTTCTTC. The encoded protein is CASSGGSSGYNEQFF.

The chain is built from TRBV28 and TRBJ1-2; TRBD1 matches at 7 bases. J gave up 4 bases and V 7 bases, and 3 bases lay outside the gene matches. The CDR3 has 12 amino acids. Per the germline V gene, CDR1 is MDHEN and CDR2 is SYDVKM. CDR3 in amino acids: CASMGQLYGYTF. CDR3 nucleotides: TGTGCCAGCATGGGACAGCTCTATGGCTACACCTTC.

V is TRBV10-3 and J is TRBJ1-1; D not certain. The germline V gene has CDR1 ENHRY and CDR2 SYGVKD. Trimming took off 2 bases at V and 1 base at J, with 11 bases between the two ends. CDR3 size: 15 residues. The CDR3 region has the DNA TGTGCCATCAGTGAGAGGGCAGACCAGAACACTGAAGCTTTCTTT. Translated: CAISERADQNTEAFF.

The chain couples TRBV7-3 to TRBJ1-2; D possibly corresponds to TRBD1 (6 bases). V was cut by 4 bases and J by 6 bases, with 15 bases left in between. The CDR3 consists of 14 residues. Germline V lookup: CDR1 SGHTA, CDR2 FQGTGA. The CDR3 region is CASSYGGGKDGYTF. The CDR3 region has the DNA TGTGCCAGCAGCTACGGAGGGGGGAAGGATGGCTACACCTTC.

The chain carries TRBV5-1 and TRBJ1-4; D unresolved. The CDR3 spans 15 residues. V lost 0 bases, J lost 8 bases, and 14 bases lay in between. Germline-derived CDR1 and CDR2 are SGHRS and YFSETQ. The chain's CDR3 is CASSLALEKGEKLFF. The CDR3, as DNA: TGCGCCAGCAGCTTGGCCTTGGAAAAGGGCGAAAAACTGTTTTTT.

The DNA of the CDR3 is TGTGCCAGCAGTCCTTACCAAGAGACCCAGTACTTC. Protein: CASSPYQETQYF. V and J are TRBV7-2 and TRBJ2-5; no clear D. Germline V gene data show CDR1 as SGHTA and CDR2 as FQGNSA. Between the trimmed V and J ends, which lost 6 bases and 0 bases, there was a span of 5 bases. The CDR3 contains 12 residues.

This clone was seen a handful of times. The V and J genes are TRBV6-5 and TRBJ1-1; weak D call: TRBD1 (6 bases). Looked up from germline, CDR1 is MNHEY and CDR2 is SVGAGI. There are 15 residues in the CDR3. The ends were cut back, 6 bases at V and 0 bases at J, with 14 bases in the middle. This chain's CDR3 is CASRFGQIMNTEAFF. Here the CDR3 DNA reads TGTGCCAGCAGATTCGGACAGATAATGAACACTGAAGCTTTCTTT.

This clone was observed a single time. The gene calls are TRBV5-1 and TRBJ2-7, with unresolved D. This CDR3 region has 15 residues. Trimming left V 3 bases short and J 0 bases short, with 13 bases between. The germline gives CDR1 SGHRS, CDR2 YFSETQ. Here the CDR3 DNA reads TGCGCCAGCAGCTCGCCGGGCCCCCTCTCCTACGAGCAGTACTTC. Translation: CASSSPGPLSYEQYF.

For this clone: Other DNA sequences from this sample encode an identical CDR3 as well. The V and J genes are TRBV28 and TRBJ2-7; D may be TRBD1 (5 bases). Trimming removed 5 bases at V and 3 bases at J, with 11 bases between. This CDR3 is built from 13 residues. Germline V CDR1 and CDR2: MDHEN, SYDVKM. The CDR3 sequence is CASSPGQSYEQYF. In DNA, the CDR3 is TGTGCCAGCAGTCCAGGACAAAGCTACGAGCAGTACTTC.

The rearrangement uses TRBV29-1 and TRBJ1-1; D perhaps matches TRBD1 (6 bases). V lost 8 bases and J 5 bases, leaving 18 bases between the germline ends. The V gene's germline CDR1 is SQVTM and CDR2 ANQGSEA. The CDR3 totals 13 residues. The DNA of the CDR3 is TGCAGCTCCAAACAGGGTTCGGGAACTGAAGCTTTCTTT. It yields the protein CSSKQGSGTEAFF.

This chain connects TRBV7-8 to TRBJ2-3; 7 bases are a match to TRBD1. There are 14 residues in the CDR3. CDR1 and CDR2 from the germline V gene are SGHVS and FQNEAQ. Trimming at V came to 5 bases and at J to 9 bases, leaving 11 bases not matched to a gene. This CDR3 is CASSHRGHLGTQYF. The CDR3 nucleotides are TGTGCCAGCAGCCACAGGGGCCACTTGGGGACGCAGTATTTT.

This clone was seen only a few times. The genes are TRBV7-8 and TRBJ1-5; D gene unclear. Germline V gives CDR1 SGHVS, CDR2 FQNEAQ. Trimming took off 2 bases at V and 5 bases at J, with 4 bases between the two ends. CDR3 length: 12 residues. The chain's CDR3 is CASSLFHQPQHF. CDR3 coding DNA: TGTGCCAGCAGCTTATTTCATCAGCCCCAGCATTTT.